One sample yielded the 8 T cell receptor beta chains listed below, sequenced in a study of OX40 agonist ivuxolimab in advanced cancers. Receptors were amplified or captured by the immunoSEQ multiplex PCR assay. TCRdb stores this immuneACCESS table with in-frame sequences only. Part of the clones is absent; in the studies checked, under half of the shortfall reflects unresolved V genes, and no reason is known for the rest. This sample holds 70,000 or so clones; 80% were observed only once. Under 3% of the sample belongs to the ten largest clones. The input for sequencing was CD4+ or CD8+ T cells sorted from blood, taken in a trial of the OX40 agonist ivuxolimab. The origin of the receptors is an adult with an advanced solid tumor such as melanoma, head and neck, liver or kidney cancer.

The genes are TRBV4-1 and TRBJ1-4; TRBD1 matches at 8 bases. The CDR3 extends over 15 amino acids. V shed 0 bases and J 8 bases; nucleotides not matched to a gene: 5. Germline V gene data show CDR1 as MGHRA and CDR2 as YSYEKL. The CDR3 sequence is CASSQDDRGREKLFF. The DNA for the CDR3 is TGCGCCAGCAGCCAAGATGACAGGGGACGGGAAAAACTGTTTTTT.

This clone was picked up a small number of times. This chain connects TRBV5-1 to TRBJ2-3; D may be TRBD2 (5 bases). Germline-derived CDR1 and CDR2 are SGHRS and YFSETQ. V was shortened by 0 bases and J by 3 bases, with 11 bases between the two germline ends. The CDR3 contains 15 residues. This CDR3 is CASSLEGLRTDTQYF. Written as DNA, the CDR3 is TGCGCCAGCAGCTTGGAAGGACTGAGAACAGATACGCAGTATTTT.

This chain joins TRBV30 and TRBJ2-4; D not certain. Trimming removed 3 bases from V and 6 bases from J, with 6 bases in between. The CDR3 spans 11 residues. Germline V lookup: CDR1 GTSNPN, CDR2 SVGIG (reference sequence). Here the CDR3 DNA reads TGTGCCTGGAGCGCCGGAAACATTCAGTACTTC. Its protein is CAWSAGNIQYF.

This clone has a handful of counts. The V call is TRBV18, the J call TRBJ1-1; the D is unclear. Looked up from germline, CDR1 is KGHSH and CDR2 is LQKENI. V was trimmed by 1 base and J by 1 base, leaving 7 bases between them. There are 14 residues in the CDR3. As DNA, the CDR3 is TGTGCCAGCTCACCACTGGTGGAGAACACTGAAGCTTTCTTT. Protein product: CASSPLVENTEAFF.

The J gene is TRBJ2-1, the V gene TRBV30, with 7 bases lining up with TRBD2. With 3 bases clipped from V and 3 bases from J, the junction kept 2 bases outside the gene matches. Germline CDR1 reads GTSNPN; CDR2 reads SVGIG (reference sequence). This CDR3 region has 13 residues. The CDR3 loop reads CAWRLAVYNEQFF. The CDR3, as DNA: TGTGCCTGGAGGCTAGCGGTCTACAATGAGCAGTTCTTC.

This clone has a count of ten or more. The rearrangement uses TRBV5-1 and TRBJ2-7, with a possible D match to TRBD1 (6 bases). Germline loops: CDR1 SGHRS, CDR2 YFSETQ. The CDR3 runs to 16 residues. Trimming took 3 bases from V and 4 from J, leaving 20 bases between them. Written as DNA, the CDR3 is TGCGCCAGCAGCTATGTGGGTGGGGACATGCGTTACGAGCAGTACTTC. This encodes CASSYVGGDMRYEQYF. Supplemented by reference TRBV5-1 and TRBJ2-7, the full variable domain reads KAGVTQTPRYLIKTRGQQVTLSCSPISGHRSVSWYQQTPGQGLQFLFEYFSETQRNKGNFPGRFSGRQFSNSRSEMNVSTLELGDSALYLCASSYVGGDMRYEQYFGPGTRLTVT.

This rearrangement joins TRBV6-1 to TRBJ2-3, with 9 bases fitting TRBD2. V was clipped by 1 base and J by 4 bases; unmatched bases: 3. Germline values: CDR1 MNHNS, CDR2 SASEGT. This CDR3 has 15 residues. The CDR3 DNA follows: TGTGCCAGCAGTGAAGGCGGGGGGGCGGCAGATACGCAGTATTTT. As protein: CASSEGGGAADTQYF.

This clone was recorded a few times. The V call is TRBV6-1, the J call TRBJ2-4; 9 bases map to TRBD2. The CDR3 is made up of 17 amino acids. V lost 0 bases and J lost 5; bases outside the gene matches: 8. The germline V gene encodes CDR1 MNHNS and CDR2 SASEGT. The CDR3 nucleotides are TGTGCCAGCAGTGAAGCAGGGGCGGGAGGGCCCCAAAACATTCAGTACTTC. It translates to CASSEAGAGGPQNIQYF.